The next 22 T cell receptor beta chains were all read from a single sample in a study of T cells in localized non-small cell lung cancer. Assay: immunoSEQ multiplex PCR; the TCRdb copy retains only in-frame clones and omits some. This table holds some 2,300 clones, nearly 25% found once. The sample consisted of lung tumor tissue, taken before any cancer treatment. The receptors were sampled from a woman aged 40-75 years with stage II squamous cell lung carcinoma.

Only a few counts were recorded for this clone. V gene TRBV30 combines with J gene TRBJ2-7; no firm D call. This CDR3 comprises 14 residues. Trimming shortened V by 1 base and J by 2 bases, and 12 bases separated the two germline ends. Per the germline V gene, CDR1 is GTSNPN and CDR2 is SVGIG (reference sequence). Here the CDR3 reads CAWSEADRPYEQYF. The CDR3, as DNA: TGTGCCTGGAGTGAGGCGGACCGACCCTACGAGCAGTACTTC.

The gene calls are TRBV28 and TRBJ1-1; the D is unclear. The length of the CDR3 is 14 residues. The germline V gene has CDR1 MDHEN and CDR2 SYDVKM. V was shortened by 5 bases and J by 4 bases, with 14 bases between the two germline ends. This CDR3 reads CASSPISSGTEAFF. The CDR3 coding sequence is TGTGCCAGCAGTCCCATTTCGAGCGGCACTGAAGCTTTCTTT.

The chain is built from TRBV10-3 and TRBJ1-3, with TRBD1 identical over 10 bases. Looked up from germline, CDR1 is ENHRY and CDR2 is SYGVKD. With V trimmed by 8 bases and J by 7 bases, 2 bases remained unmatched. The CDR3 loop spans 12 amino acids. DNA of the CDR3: TGTGCCATCGGGACAGGGGCCAACACCATATATTTT. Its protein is CAIGTGANTIYF.

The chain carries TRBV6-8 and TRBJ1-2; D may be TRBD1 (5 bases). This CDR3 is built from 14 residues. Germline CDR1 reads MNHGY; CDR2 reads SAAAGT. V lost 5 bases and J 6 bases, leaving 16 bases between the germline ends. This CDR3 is CASSTTVGGHGYTF. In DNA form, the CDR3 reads TGTGCCAGCAGTACGACAGTAGGAGGGCATGGCTACACCTTC.

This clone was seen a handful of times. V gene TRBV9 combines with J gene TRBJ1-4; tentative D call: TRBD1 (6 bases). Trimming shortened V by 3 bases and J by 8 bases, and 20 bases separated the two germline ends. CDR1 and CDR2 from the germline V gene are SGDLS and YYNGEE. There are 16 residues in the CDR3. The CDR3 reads CASSASPGAGREKLFF. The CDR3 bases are TGTGCCAGCAGCGCTTCTCCAGGGGCCGGGCGGGAAAAACTGTTTTTT.

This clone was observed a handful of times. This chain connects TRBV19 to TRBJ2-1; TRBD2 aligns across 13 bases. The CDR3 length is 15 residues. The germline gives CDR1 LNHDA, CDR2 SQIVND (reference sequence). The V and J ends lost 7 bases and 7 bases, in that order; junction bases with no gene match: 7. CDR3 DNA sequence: TGTGCCAGTACCATCGGGACTAGCGGGATGAATGAGCAGTTCTTC. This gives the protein CASTIGTSGMNEQFF.

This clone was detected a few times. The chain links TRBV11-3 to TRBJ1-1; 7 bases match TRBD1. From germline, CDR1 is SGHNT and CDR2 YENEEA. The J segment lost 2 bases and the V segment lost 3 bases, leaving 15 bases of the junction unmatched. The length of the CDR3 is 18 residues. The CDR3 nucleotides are TGTGCCAGCAGCTTGGCTAGGGGACAGCGAACTACTAACACTGAAGCTTTCTTT. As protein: CASSLARGQRTTNTEAFF. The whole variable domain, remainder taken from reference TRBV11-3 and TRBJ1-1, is EAGVVQSPRYKIIEKKQPVAFWCNPISGHNTLYWYLQNLGQGPELLIRYENEEAVDDSQLPKDRFSAERLKGVDSTLKIQPAELGDSAVYLCASSLARGQRTTNTEAFFGQGTRLTVV.

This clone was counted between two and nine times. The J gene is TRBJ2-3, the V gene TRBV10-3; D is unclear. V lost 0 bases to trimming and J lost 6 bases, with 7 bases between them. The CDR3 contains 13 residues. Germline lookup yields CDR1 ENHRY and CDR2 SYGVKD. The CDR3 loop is CAISESRRDTQYF. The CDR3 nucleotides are TGTGCCATCAGTGAGTCGCGCAGGGATACGCAGTATTTT.

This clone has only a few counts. The CDR3 bases are TGCGCCAGCAGCCGGTCGACTAGCGGAGGAGGCACAGATACGCAGTATTTT. Translation gives CASSRSTSGGGTDTQYF. The V call is TRBV5-1, the J call TRBJ2-3, with 9 positions matching TRBD2. Per germline, CDR1 SGHRS and CDR2 YFSETQ. V dropped 4 bases and J dropped 1; count of bases not matched to a gene: 10. CDR3 length: 17 residues.

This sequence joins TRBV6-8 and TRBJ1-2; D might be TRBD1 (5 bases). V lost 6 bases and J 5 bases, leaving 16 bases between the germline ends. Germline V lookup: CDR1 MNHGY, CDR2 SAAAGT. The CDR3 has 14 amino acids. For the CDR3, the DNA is TGTGCCAGCAGCTACATGGAACCAGGGTATGGCTACACCTTC. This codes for CASSYMEPGYGYTF.

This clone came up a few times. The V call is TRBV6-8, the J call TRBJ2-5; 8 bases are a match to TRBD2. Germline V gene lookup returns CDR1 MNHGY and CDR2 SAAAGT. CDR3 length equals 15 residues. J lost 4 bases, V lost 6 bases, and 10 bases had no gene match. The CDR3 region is CASRSLSGGRETQYF. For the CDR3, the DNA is TGTGCCAGCAGATCCCTATCGGGGGGGCGAGAGACCCAGTACTTC.

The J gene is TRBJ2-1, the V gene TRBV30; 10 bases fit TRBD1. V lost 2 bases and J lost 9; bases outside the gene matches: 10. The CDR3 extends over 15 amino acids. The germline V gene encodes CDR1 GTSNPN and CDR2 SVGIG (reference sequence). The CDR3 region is CAWSPTGGGRLEQFF. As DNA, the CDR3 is TGTGCCTGGAGTCCGACAGGGGGCGGGCGGCTTGAGCAGTTCTTC.

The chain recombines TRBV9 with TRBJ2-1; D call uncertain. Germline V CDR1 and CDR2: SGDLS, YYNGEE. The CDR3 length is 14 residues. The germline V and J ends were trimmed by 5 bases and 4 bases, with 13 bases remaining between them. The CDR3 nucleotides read TGTGCCAGCAGTGAAGTTTTGGGGTACAATGAGCAGTTCTTC. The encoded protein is CASSEVLGYNEQFF.

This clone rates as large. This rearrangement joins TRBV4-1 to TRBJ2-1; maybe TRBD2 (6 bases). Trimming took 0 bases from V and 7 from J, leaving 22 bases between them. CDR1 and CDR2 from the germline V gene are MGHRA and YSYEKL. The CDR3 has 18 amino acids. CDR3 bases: TGCGCCAGCAGCCAAGATCGCCCCGCGGGAACGCTTATTAATGAGCAGTTCTTC. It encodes CASSQDRPAGTLINEQFF.

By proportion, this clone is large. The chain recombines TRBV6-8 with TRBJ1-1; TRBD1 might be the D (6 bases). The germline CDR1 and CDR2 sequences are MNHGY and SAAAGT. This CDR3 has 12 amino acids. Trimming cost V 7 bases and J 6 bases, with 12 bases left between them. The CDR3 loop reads CASKPGGPEAFF. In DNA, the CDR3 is TGTGCCAGCAAGCCGGGGGGGCCTGAAGCTTTCTTT.

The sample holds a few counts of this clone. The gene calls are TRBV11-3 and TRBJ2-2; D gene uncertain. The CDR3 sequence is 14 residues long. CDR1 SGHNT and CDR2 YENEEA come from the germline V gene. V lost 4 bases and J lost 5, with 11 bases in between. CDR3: CASSSRVGTGELFF. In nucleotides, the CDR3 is TGTGCCAGCAGCTCCCGGGTCGGTACCGGGGAGCTGTTTTTT.

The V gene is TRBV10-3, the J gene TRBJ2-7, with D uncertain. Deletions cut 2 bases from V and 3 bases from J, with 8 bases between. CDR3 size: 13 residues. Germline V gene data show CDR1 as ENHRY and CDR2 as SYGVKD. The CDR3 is CAISEGPLYEQYF. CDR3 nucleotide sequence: TGTGCCATCAGTGAGGGGCCTCTCTACGAGCAGTACTTC.

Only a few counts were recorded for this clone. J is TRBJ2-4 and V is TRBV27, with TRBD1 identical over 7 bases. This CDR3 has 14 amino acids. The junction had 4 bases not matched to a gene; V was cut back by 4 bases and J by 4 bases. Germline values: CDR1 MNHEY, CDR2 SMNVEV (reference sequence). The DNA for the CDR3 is TGTGCCAGCAGTTCGGGACAGAGGAAAAACATTCAGTACTTC. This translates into CASSSGQRKNIQYF.

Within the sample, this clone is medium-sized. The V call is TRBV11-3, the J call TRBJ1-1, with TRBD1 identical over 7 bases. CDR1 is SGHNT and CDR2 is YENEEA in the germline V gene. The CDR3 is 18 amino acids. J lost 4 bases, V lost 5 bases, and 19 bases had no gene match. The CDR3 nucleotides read TGTGCCAGCAGCCAAGTAGGCGGGGGGACAGACAGGAGCACTGAAGCTTTCTTT. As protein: CASSQVGGGTDRSTEAFF. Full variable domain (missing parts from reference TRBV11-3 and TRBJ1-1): EAGVVQSPRYKIIEKKQPVAFWCNPISGHNTLYWYLQNLGQGPELLIRYENEEAVDDSQLPKDRFSAERLKGVDSTLKIQPAELGDSAVYLCASSQVGGGTDRSTEAFFGQGTRLTVV.

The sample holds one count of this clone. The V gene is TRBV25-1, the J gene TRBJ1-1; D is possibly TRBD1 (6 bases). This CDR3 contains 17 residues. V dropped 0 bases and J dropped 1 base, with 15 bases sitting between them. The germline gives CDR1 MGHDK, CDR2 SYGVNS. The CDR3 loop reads CASSEYQGTGKNTEAFF. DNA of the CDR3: TGTGCCAGCAGTGAATACCAGGGGACGGGGAAGAACACTGAAGCTTTCTTT.

CDR3 nucleotide sequence: TGTGCCGTCAGGCCTGCAACTAATGAAAAACTGTTTTTT. Its translation: CAVRPATNEKLFF. The gene calls are TRBV28 and TRBJ1-4; D uncertain. CDR1 MDHEN and CDR2 SYDVKM come from the germline V gene. The CDR3 totals 13 residues. V lost 11 bases and J lost 0, with 10 bases in between.

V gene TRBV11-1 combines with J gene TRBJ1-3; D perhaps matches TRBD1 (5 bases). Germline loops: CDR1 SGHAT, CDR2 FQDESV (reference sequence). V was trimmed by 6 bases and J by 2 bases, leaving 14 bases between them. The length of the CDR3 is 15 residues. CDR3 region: CASRPISGTGNTIYF. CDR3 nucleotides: TGTGCCAGCAGGCCAATTTCAGGGACTGGAAACACCATATATTTT.